Sequencing of this T cell receptor (beta chain) was carried out in a study of shared clonotypes between healthy human individuals. Findings of the study overall: Non-shared clonotypes had lower generation probabilities than those shared by all four donors.

The CDR3 is 14 residues long. Deletions cut 7 bases from V and 0 bases from J, with 12 bases between. Germline values: CDR1 MDHEN, CDR2 SYDVKM. In regard to this clone: Its matching antigen is unknown.

Sequencing was performed with immunoSEQ multiplex PCR; in TCRdb, only in-frame clones are kept and a portion is missing. The repertoire consists of 2 million to 2.5 million clones, with around 93% occurring once and the leading ten covering roughly 0.34%. Sequenced sample: naive CD4+ T cells from PBMCs. Regarding subset: CD45RA+ positively selected. J is TRBJ1-1 and V is TRBV28, with D uncertain. The sequence was obtained from a man aged 18 to 30 in good health. Some clones in this sample may be carry-over from other donors' samples. CDR3 sequence (DNA): TGTGCCAGCAACTCTATTTGGGTGAACACTGAAGCTTTCTTT. Its protein is CASNSIWVNTEAFF.